The clone carrying this TCR beta chain has only a few counts. This CDR3 region has 17 residues. Germline V gene sequence: CDR1 MNHEY, CDR2 SVGEGT. The ends lost 4 bases at V and 2 bases at J; junction bases unmatched: 7. TCRdb re-analysed the RT-PCR reads in MiXCR, keeping a single row per CDR3 protein. The sample gives about 700,000 distinct CDR3 sequences, 13% to 15% of which show up once; 3.6% is in the top ten. The TCR was taken from a female donor in good health, serving as a healthy control. What was sequenced was memory CD4+ T cells from blood. The chain combines TRBV6-2 or TRBV6-3 with TRBJ2-1; 11 bases fit TRBD2. The chain's CDR3 is CASSFPTSGVTYNEQFF. The CDR3 DNA reads TGTGCCAGCAGTTTCCCGACTAGCGGGGTAACCTACAATGAGCAGTTCTTC.